This T cell receptor beta chain is from a study of T cells in Graves' hyperthyroidism and ophthalmopathy. Study information: Peripheral blood specimens were obtained at initial diagnosis, prior to any treatment. Study outcomes and limitations: Most thyroid-expanded clonotypes above 0.001 were also found in blood.

At least ten counts were recorded for this clonotype. Its antigen is unidentified. Authors of the study amplified TCR beta CDR3 regions from RNA transcripts. Initially, a first-round RT-PCR of the TCR CDR3 employed the HTBI primer set. TCRdb fed the multiplex PCR reads into MiXCR, producing one record per CDR3 protein. The sample has hundreds of thousands of distinct CDR3 sequences, 13% to 15% seen once. V lost 3 bases and J 4 bases, leaving 19 bases between the germline ends. This CDR3 is 17 amino acids long. The diagnoses drew upon clinical symptoms, serum thyroxine and TRAb, thyroid ultrasound and orbital computed tomography. The PBMCs had their origin in around 10 ml of fresh peripheral blood.

The sample was blood. The chain has TRBV12-3 or TRBV12-4 and TRBJ2-1; D might be TRBD2 (6 bases). The clonotype originates from a woman under 30 with Graves' hyperthyroidism. As DNA, the CDR3 is TGTGCCAGCAGTTTGTTTAGCGGACCTGGGCCTTACAATGAGCAGTTCTTC. Its translation: CASSLFSGPGPYNEQFF.